The 30 T cell receptor beta chains reported below all come from one sample, sequenced in a study of human versus mouse CDR3 diversity and MHC coevolution. Repertoires were generated with immunoSEQ multiplex PCR, while TCRdb's copy carries only in-frame clones and drops some. The repertoire holds 86,000 or so clones, with approximately 92% as singletons. The sequenced sample was naive CD4+ T cells from blood. This sample's subset: CD45RO-negative CD62L-positive naive CD4 T cells. The source of these receptors is a person aged 30 to 69 in good health.

J is TRBJ2-2 and V is TRBV7-3; D gene uncertain. Trimming took 1 base from V and 7 from J, leaving 16 bases between them. The germline V gene has CDR1 SGHTA and CDR2 FQGTGA. CDR3 length equals 16 residues. CDR3 in amino acids: CASSLRHPVNGGELFF. The CDR3 nucleotides read TGTGCCAGCAGCTTAAGACACCCGGTTAATGGCGGGGAGCTGTTTTTT.

V gene TRBV5-8 combines with J gene TRBJ2-3; D remains ambiguous. CDR1 SGHTS and CDR2 YDEGEE come from the germline V gene. Trimming stripped 0 bases from V and 2 bases from J, with 4 bases between. The CDR3 length is 13 residues. The CDR3 sequence is CASSLVHTDTQYF. The CDR3 DNA is TGTGCCAGCAGCTTGGTTCACACAGATACGCAGTATTTT.

The rearrangement joins TRBV5-6 to TRBJ2-7; 10 bases match TRBD2. This CDR3 spans 14 amino acids. Germline V lookup: CDR1 SGHDT, CDR2 YYEEEE. The J segment lost 11 bases and the V segment lost 0 bases, leaving 8 bases of the junction unmatched. The CDR3 loop reads CASSLVWGLAGEYF. As DNA, the CDR3 is TGTGCCAGCAGCTTGGTTTGGGGCCTAGCGGGGGAGTACTTC.

This rearrangement joins TRBV11-2 to TRBJ2-3, with 11 bases matching TRBD2. Per the germline V gene, CDR1 is SGHAT and CDR2 is FQNNGV. The CDR3 has 15 residues. The ends lost 2 bases at V and 6 bases at J; junction bases unmatched: 4. CDR3 amino acids: CASSLLAGGSDTQYF. CDR3 DNA: TGTGCCAGCAGCTTACTAGCGGGGGGCTCCGATACGCAGTATTTT.

The V and J genes are TRBV7-9 and TRBJ2-5, with 7 bases lining up with TRBD1. Trimming at V came to 4 bases and at J to 0 bases, leaving 11 bases not matched to a gene. The CDR3 has 17 amino acids. Germline loops: CDR1 SEHNR, CDR2 FQNEAQ (reference sequence). Here the CDR3 reads CASSYRDSSLYQETQYF. CDR3 sequence (DNA): TGTGCCAGCAGCTACCGGGACAGTTCTTTATACCAAGAGACCCAGTACTTC.

The chain carries TRBV18 and TRBJ1-1; possible D gene TRBD1, 6 bases. The V end was cut by 6 bases, the J end by 7 bases, with 21 bases between. CDR1 KGHSH and CDR2 LQKENI come from the germline V gene. The CDR3 spans 15 residues. CDR3 nucleotides: TGTGCCAGCTCTCAGGTCAGGGGAACAGACGGTGAAGCTTTCTTT. Translation gives CASSQVRGTDGEAFF. The full variable domain, in which reference TRBV18 and TRBJ1-1 provide the parts outside the CDR3, is NAGVMQNPRHLVRRRGQEARLRCSPMKGHSHVYWYRQLPEEGLKFMVYLQKENIIDESGMPKERFSAEFPKEGPSILRIQQVVRGDSAAYFCASSQVRGTDGEAFFGQGTRLTVV.

This clone was counted only a few times. The chain recombines TRBV21-1 with TRBJ2-7; the table's D call, TRBD1, was not checked against the DNA. TRBV21-1 is shown as a pseudogene. This CDR3 contains 13 residues. The CDR3 spells CASTHDSTYEQYF. The CDR3 bases are TGTGCCAGCACCCACGACAGTACCTACGAGCAGTACTTC.

With respect to this clone: Other DNA sequences in the same sample also yield this CDR3. The chain uses TRBV27 and TRBJ2-1; 12 nucleotides line up with TRBD2. With 6 bases clipped from V and 6 bases from J, the junction kept 9 bases outside the gene matches. CDR3 length: 16 residues. Per the germline V gene, CDR1 is MNHEY and CDR2 is SMNVEV (reference sequence). The CDR3 DNA reads as TGTGCCAGCAGCGCCGAAACTAGCGGGGGGTCCAATGAGCAGTTCTTC. Amino acid sequence: CASSAETSGGSNEQFF.

The chain recombines TRBV10-1 with TRBJ2-1; 12 bases line up with TRBD2. The CDR3 is 17 amino acids. Germline V gene sequence: CDR1 WNHNN, CDR2 SYGVQD (reference sequence). V dropped 3 bases and J dropped 7; count of bases not matched to a gene: 10. This CDR3 reads CASSEGLAGMCLNEQFF. Written as DNA, the CDR3 is TGCGCCAGCAGTGAAGGACTAGCGGGAATGTGTTTGAATGAGCAGTTCTTC.

The rearrangement links TRBV14 to TRBJ2-3; D may be TRBD2 (5 bases). CDR3 length: 16 residues. V was cut by 4 bases and J by 0 bases, with 14 bases left in between. Germline CDR1 is SGHDN and CDR2 is FVKESK. The CDR3: CASSPGLRSSTDTQYF. The DNA for the CDR3 is TGTGCCAGCAGCCCCGGACTGCGTTCGAGCACAGATACGCAGTATTTT.

The chain carries TRBV7-2 and TRBJ2-7; perhaps TRBD2 as D (7 bases). Germline V gene data show CDR1 as SGHTA and CDR2 as FQGNSA. With 0 bases removed from V and 2 bases from J, the gap between germline ends came to 14 bases. This CDR3 contains 16 residues. The DNA of the CDR3 is TGTGCCAGCAGCTTAGCGCAGGTGGGGGGGCCCTACGAGCAGTACTTC. Translating gives CASSLAQVGGPYEQYF.

The V call is TRBV25-1, the J call TRBJ1-1; 9 bases are a match to TRBD1. Per the germline V gene, CDR1 is MGHDK and CDR2 is SYGVNS. The CDR3 has 15 amino acids. The V and J ends lost 5 bases and 1 base, in that order; junction bases with no gene match: 5. In nucleotides, the CDR3 is TGTGCCAGCAGTTTACCGGGACAGGGGAACACTGAAGCTTTCTTT. Encoded protein: CASSLPGQGNTEAFF.

The rearrangement uses TRBV11-1 and TRBJ2-6, with D perhaps TRBD2 (6 bases). This CDR3 is 17 amino acids long. The V gene's germline CDR1 is SGHAT and CDR2 FQDESV (reference sequence). The V and J ends lost 4 bases and 2 bases respectively, with 15 bases between them. The CDR3 DNA is TGTGCCAGCAGCTCTAAAGCGGGTGGAGCTGGGGCCAACGTCCTGACTTTC. Translating gives CASSSKAGGAGANVLTF.

The chain combines TRBV6-5 with TRBJ1-2; TRBD1 might be the D (5 bases). The V end was cut by 6 bases, the J end by 7 bases, with 12 bases between. The CDR3 consists of 12 residues. Germline lookup yields CDR1 MNHEY and CDR2 SVGAGI. CDR3 protein: CASRHGRAGYTF. The CDR3 coding sequence is TGTGCCAGCAGACACGGCAGGGCTGGCTACACCTTC.

The J gene is TRBJ1-4, the V gene TRBV9; D gene unclear. V was cut by 6 bases and J by 8 bases, with 17 bases left in between. Germline CDR1 reads SGDLS; CDR2 reads YYNGEE. The CDR3 contains 14 residues. The CDR3 here is CASTRRPSGEKLFF. CDR3 nucleotides: TGTGCCAGCACCCGCCGGCCCTCGGGGGAAAAACTGTTTTTT.

The V and J genes are TRBV28 and TRBJ1-2; 7 nucleotides align to TRBD1. This CDR3 is 12 amino acids long. CDR1 is MDHEN and CDR2 is SYDVKM in the germline V gene. V lost 5 bases and J lost 6; bases outside the gene matches: 3. The CDR3 DNA reads as TGTGCCAGCAGTCCCGGACAGGATGGCTACACCTTC. This gives the protein CASSPGQDGYTF.

The chain recombines TRBV2 with TRBJ1-2; 9 bases line up with TRBD1. This CDR3 is built from 12 residues. CDR1 is SNHLY and CDR2 is FYNNEI in the germline V gene. V shed 8 bases and J 7 bases; nucleotides not matched to a gene: 5. DNA of the CDR3: TGTGCCAGCGACCTACAGGGGGCTGGCTACACCTTC. Translating it yields CASDLQGAGYTF.

The V call is TRBV7-9, the J call TRBJ1-5, with 8 positions matching TRBD1. Germline-derived CDR1 and CDR2 are SEHNR and FQNEAQ (reference sequence). The J segment lost 5 bases and the V segment lost 5 bases, leaving 8 bases of the junction unmatched. The CDR3 totals 15 residues. CDR3 amino acids: CASSPPGQGYQPQHF. The DNA of the CDR3 is TGTGCCAGCAGCCCCCCCGGACAGGGTTATCAGCCCCAGCATTTT.

V usage is TRBV9 and J usage is TRBJ2-2; D is undetermined. Germline-derived CDR1 and CDR2 are SGDLS and YYNGEE. V shed 0 bases and J shed 1 base, with 7 bases lying between them. The CDR3 totals 15 residues. CDR3 in amino acids: CASSVDGLNTGELFF. The CDR3 DNA sequence: TGTGCCAGCAGCGTAGACGGGTTGAACACCGGGGAGCTGTTTTTT.

This chain connects TRBV29-1 to TRBJ1-2; D uncertain. Germline CDR1 is SQVTM and CDR2 is ANQGSEA. CDR3 length: 14 residues. V lost 6 bases and J lost 5, with 19 bases in between. CDR3 in amino acids: CSVGSSGSTYGYTF. The CDR3 nucleotides are TGCAGCGTGGGGAGCTCCGGGTCCACTTATGGCTACACCTTC.

The chain combines TRBV18 with TRBJ2-7; the D gene is possibly TRBD2 (6 bases). The CDR3 is 14 residues long. The germline gives CDR1 KGHSH, CDR2 LQKENI. Trimming stripped 3 bases from V and 0 bases from J, with 9 bases between. The CDR3 region is CASSPGLSSYEQYF. The CDR3 coding sequence is TGTGCCAGCTCACCGGGACTTAGCTCCTACGAGCAGTACTTC.

CDR3 DNA: TGTGCCAGCAGCTCGGTACAGGGGAACTATGGCTACACCTTC. As protein: CASSSVQGNYGYTF. The J gene is TRBJ1-2, the V gene TRBV5-6, with 7 positions matching TRBD1. This CDR3 has 14 amino acids. V was clipped by 3 bases and J by 2 bases; unmatched bases: 4. Germline CDR1 SGHDT, CDR2 YYEEEE.

This chain joins TRBV4-1 and TRBJ2-7; 8 bases are a match to TRBD1. CDR1 is MGHRA, CDR2 YSYEKL, per germline. The CDR3 is made up of 13 amino acids. Germline trimming cut 0 bases from V and 12 bases from J; bases unmatched to any gene: 7. The CDR3, as DNA: TGCGCCAGCAGCCAAGATCTCCAGACAGGGGCGTACTTC. This sequence encodes CASSQDLQTGAYF.

The chain joins TRBV7-9 to TRBJ1-3; D is unclear. This CDR3 is built from 12 residues. Per the germline V gene, CDR1 is SEHNR and CDR2 is FQNEAQ (reference sequence). The V gene lost 8 bases and the J gene lost 4 bases, with 9 bases spanning the gap. The CDR3 sequence: CASFRGGNTIYF. In DNA, the CDR3 is TGTGCCAGCTTCAGAGGGGGAAACACCATATATTTT.

The chain uses TRBV18 and TRBJ2-3; 9 positions agree with TRBD1. The CDR3 is made up of 15 amino acids. The V gene end was trimmed by 3 bases and the J gene end by 0 bases; junction bases not matched to a gene: 1. The germline gives CDR1 KGHSH, CDR2 LQKENI. The CDR3 DNA reads TGTGCCAGCTCACCGGGGACAGGGAGCACAGATACGCAGTATTTT. Translation: CASSPGTGSTDTQYF.

The chain carries TRBV7-3 and TRBJ2-1; D unresolved. Per the germline V gene, CDR1 is SGHTA and CDR2 is FQGTGA. This CDR3 has 14 residues. V was trimmed by 0 bases and J by 7 bases, leaving 10 bases between them. The CDR3 sequence: CASSLTGSANEQFF. The CDR3 DNA reads TGTGCCAGCAGCTTAACCGGGTCGGCGAATGAGCAGTTCTTC.

The chain links TRBV15 to TRBJ1-5; the D is unclear. The CDR3 has 16 amino acids. Per germline, CDR1 LNHNV and CDR2 YYDKDF (reference sequence). Between the trimmed V and J ends, which lost 3 bases and 1 base, there was a span of 13 bases. The CDR3 spells CATSSVEGRSNQPQHF. CDR3 sequence (DNA): TGTGCCACCAGCAGTGTGGAGGGTCGGAGCAATCAGCCCCAGCATTTT.

This clone was seen once. CDR3 nucleotide sequence: TGTGCCAGCAGTTGGGCGGGGTCTAATGAAAAACTGTTTTTT. This translates into CASSWAGSNEKLFF. The rearrangement links TRBV7-9 to TRBJ1-4; no clear D. CDR1 is SEHNR and CDR2 is FQNEAQ in the germline V gene (reference sequence). V was clipped by 6 bases and J by 3 bases, with 11 bases between them. The CDR3 runs to 14 residues.

V gene TRBV18 combines with J gene TRBJ1-4; possible D gene TRBD1, 6 bases. This CDR3 comprises 15 residues. Germline CDR1 and CDR2: KGHSH and LQKENI. V dropped 8 bases and J dropped 8 bases, with 21 bases sitting between them. The CDR3 here is CASTPGGRRNEKLFF. In DNA form, the CDR3 reads TGTGCCAGCACCCCGGGGGGGCGGAGAAACGAAAAACTGTTTTTT.

This clone was seen a few times. The genes are TRBV6-6 and TRBJ1-4, with D possibly matching TRBD1 (5 bases). V was cut by 1 base and J by 6 bases, with 6 bases left in between. Germline V gives CDR1 MNHNY, CDR2 SVGAGI (reference sequence). CDR3 length: 13 residues. The CDR3 bases are TGTGCCAGCAGTTACTTAGGGGATGAAAAACTGTTTTTT. Amino acids: CASSYLGDEKLFF.